The 4 T cell receptor beta chains given below trace back to one sample, sequenced in a study of regulatory T cells in long-lasting Graves disease. As to time point: newly diagnosed GD, antithyroid drugs for less than 3 months. Scientists built the TCR library using RNA that was extracted from PBMCs. Investigators prepared the TCR beta libraries by applying iRepertoire HTBI primers and Arm-PCR of CDR3 regions. One entry per CDR3 protein, called by TCRdb with MiXCR from the multiplex PCR reads. Altogether about 620,000 distinct CDR3 sequences are present, around 15% being singletons, with the ten largest covering 15% to 20%. The data were also submitted as part of a second study, on T cells in Graves' hyperthyroidism and ophthalmopathy.

The source material was peripheral blood mononuclear cells (PBMCs), sampled at new diagnosis, from a patient treated with antithyroid drugs. The receptor set was obtained from a woman aged 25 to 39 with Graves disease.

In this sample, this clonotype turned up many times. The chain couples TRBV28 to TRBJ1-5, with D uncertain. With 4 bases removed from V and 1 base from J, the gap between germline ends came to 8 bases. Germline-derived CDR1 and CDR2 are MDHEN and SYDVKM. The CDR3 runs 14 residues. The CDR3 DNA is TGTGCCAGCAGTTCCACGTTGAGCAATCAGCCCCAGCATTTT. It encodes CASSSTLSNQPQHF.

The table lists this clonotype with many counts. The chain recombines TRBV28 with TRBJ2-3, with TRBD1 matching over 7 bases. V trimming: 6 bases; J trimming: 0 bases; junction bases outside the gene matches: 6. From germline, CDR1 is MDHEN and CDR2 SYDVKM. The length of the CDR3 is 15 residues. CDR3 region: CASRGTDTSTDTQYF. The CDR3 nucleotides read TGTGCCAGCAGAGGGACAGATACGAGCACAGATACGCAGTATTTT.

This clonotype was counted only a few times. The chain uses TRBV7-6 and TRBJ2-1; TRBD2 matches at 8 bases. Unmatched junction bases numbered 4, after V lost 5 bases and J lost 4 bases. CDR1 and CDR2 from the germline V gene are SGHVS and FNYEAQ. This CDR3 comprises 14 residues. The CDR3 spells CASSRGGPYNEQFF. For the CDR3, the DNA is TGTGCCAGCAGCCGGGGGGGCCCGTACAATGAGCAGTTCTTC. The whole variable domain, filled in from reference TRBV7-6 and TRBJ2-1, reads GAGVSQSPRYKVTKRGQDVALRCDPISGHVSLYWYRQALGQGPEFLTYFNYEAQQDKSGLPNDRFSAERPEGSISTLTIQRTEQRDSAMYRCASSRGGPYNEQFFGPGTRLTVL.

At least ten counts were recorded for this clonotype. The chain couples TRBV7-9 to TRBJ2-5; possibly TRBD1 for D (5 bases). Trimming cost V 6 bases and J 0 bases, with 14 bases left between them. CDR3 size: 15 residues. Germline lookup yields CDR1 SEHNR and CDR2 FQNEAQ (reference sequence). CDR3 protein: CASRTGRSYQETQYF. In DNA, the CDR3 is TGTGCCAGCAGAACAGGCCGATCGTACCAAGAGACCCAGTACTTC.